This TCR beta chain was recorded in a study of CD8 T cells in ankylosing spondylitis. There are 14 residues in the CDR3. Per germline, CDR1 MNHEY and CDR2 SMNVEV (reference sequence). V dropped 8 bases and J dropped 5 bases, with 17 bases sitting between them. Preparation of TCR beta libraries was done by quantitative 5'-RACE with molecular barcodes. TCRdb reprocessed the 5' RACE reads via MiXCR and lists one record per CDR3 protein. The data show under 200,000 distinct CDR3 sequences, more than 9% seen once. Study-wide points: Seven to nine highly homologous variants formed a TCR beta motif that appeared characteristic of ankylosing spondylitis blood.

In the case of this clonotype: Its matching antigen is unknown.

The V and J genes are TRBV27 and TRBJ2-3; D remains unclear. The material sequenced was blood, either unsorted or a sorted T cell fraction (not recorded which). This TCR was sampled from a male donor with ankylosing spondylitis or in good health (not recorded which). The DNA for the CDR3 is TGTGCCAGCCGGCCCGGCTTTCCGGTAGATACGCAGTATTTT. Translating it yields CASRPGFPVDTQYF.